The present T cell receptor beta chain was sequenced within a study of monozygotic twins with inflammatory bowel disease. TCRdb reanalyzed the 5' RACE reads, giving one entry per CDR3 protein sequence and no DNA. Its listing shows approximately 160,000 distinct CDR3 sequences. The CDR3 contains 17 residues. Germline values: CDR1 SGHDT, CDR2 YYEEEE. This sequence originates from a human donor with ulcerative colitis or Crohn's disease, or a healthy co-twin of an affected twin (not recorded which). The chain couples TRBV5-6 to TRBJ2-2; TCRdb's D call, TRBD2, is unchecked because there is no DNA. Material: blood. The CDR3 spells CASSGVMREENTGELFF.